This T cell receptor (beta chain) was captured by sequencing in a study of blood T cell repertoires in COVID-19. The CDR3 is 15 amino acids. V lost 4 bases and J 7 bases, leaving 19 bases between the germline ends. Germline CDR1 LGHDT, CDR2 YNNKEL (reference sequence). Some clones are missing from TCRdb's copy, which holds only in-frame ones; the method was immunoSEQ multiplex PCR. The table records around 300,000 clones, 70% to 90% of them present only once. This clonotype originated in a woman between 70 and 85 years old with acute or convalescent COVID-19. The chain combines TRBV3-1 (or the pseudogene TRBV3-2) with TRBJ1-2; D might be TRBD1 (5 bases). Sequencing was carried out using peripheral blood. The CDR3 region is CASSPTIEGRSGYTF. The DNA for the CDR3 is TGTGCCAGCAGCCCGACGATAGAGGGGAGGAGTGGCTACACCTTC.